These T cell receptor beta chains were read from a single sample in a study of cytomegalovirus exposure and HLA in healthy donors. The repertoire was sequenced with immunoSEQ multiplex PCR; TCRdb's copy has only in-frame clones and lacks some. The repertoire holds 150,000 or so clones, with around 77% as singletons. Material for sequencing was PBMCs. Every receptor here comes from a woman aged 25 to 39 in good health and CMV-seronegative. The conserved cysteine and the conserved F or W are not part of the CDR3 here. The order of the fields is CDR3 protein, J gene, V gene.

CDR3aa: ASSLGGHNTGELF
j_gene: TRBJ2-2
v_gene: TRBV7-8

CDR3aa: ASSPSSIYEQY
j_gene: TRBJ2-7
v_gene: TRBV18

CDR3aa: ASSVVASGYEQY
j_gene: TRBJ2-7
v_gene: TRBV2

CDR3aa: ASSPPAGGIQETQY
j_gene: TRBJ2-5
v_gene: TRBV7-2

CDR3aa: ATKRGGLYEQY
j_gene: TRBJ2-7
v_gene: TRBV25-1

CDR3aa: ASTLGQETQY
j_gene: TRBJ2-5
v_gene: TRBV28

CDR3aa: ASRGTGSNTGELF
j_gene: TRBJ2-2
v_gene: TRBV9

CDR3aa: ASSSRLAGGTGELF
j_gene: TRBJ2-2
v_gene: TRBV2

CDR3aa: ATRDSDNEQF
j_gene: TRBJ2-1
v_gene: TRBV10-3

CDR3aa: SVFPSGTGGTDTQY
j_gene: TRBJ2-3
v_gene: TRBV29-1

CDR3aa: ATSRDQVYENEQF
j_gene: TRBJ2-1
v_gene: TRBV15

CDR3aa: ASSLGQGAREQF
j_gene: TRBJ2-1
v_gene: TRBV5-1

CDR3aa: ASGLVPGGRRYT
j_gene: TRBJ1-2
v_gene: TRBV12-5

CDR3aa: ATSRDPQGSGNTIY
j_gene: TRBJ1-3
v_gene: TRBV15

CDR3aa: ASSIDLTGSSYNSPLH
j_gene: TRBJ1-6
v_gene: TRBV19

CDR3aa: ASSLVPRSRRTGELF
j_gene: TRBJ2-2
v_gene: TRBV7-6

CDR3aa: ASSQPGTPSNQPQH
j_gene: TRBJ1-5
v_gene: TRBV6-8

CDR3aa: ASSSGQGERDTQY
j_gene: TRBJ2-3
v_gene: TRBV18

CDR3aa: ATSSFGLNPEAF
j_gene: TRBJ1-1
v_gene: TRBV15

CDR3aa: ASHPRDFQETQY
j_gene: TRBJ2-5
v_gene: TRBV5-1

CDR3aa: AWSVIRAGNEQY
j_gene: TRBJ2-7
v_gene: TRBV30

CDR3aa: ASSFLDSTYEQY
j_gene: TRBJ2-7
v_gene: TRBV27

CDR3aa: SVDRGPSTDTQY
j_gene: TRBJ2-3
v_gene: TRBV29-1

CDR3aa: ASSAQGLGYGYT
j_gene: TRBJ1-2
v_gene: TRBV27

CDR3aa: ASSQDSLRVNTEAF
j_gene: TRBJ1-1
v_gene: TRBV4-1

CDR3aa: ASTGSGEYNSPLH
j_gene: TRBJ1-6
v_gene: TRBV2

CDR3aa: ASSIAWRGRVDGYT
j_gene: TRBJ1-2
v_gene: TRBV19

CDR3aa: ASSLGLAGGSYNEQF
j_gene: TRBJ2-1
v_gene: TRBV5-1

CDR3aa: SSSIDGGEQF
j_gene: TRBJ2-1
v_gene: TRBV7-3

CDR3aa: ASSLGGPGHTEAF
j_gene: TRBJ1-1
v_gene: TRBV5-4